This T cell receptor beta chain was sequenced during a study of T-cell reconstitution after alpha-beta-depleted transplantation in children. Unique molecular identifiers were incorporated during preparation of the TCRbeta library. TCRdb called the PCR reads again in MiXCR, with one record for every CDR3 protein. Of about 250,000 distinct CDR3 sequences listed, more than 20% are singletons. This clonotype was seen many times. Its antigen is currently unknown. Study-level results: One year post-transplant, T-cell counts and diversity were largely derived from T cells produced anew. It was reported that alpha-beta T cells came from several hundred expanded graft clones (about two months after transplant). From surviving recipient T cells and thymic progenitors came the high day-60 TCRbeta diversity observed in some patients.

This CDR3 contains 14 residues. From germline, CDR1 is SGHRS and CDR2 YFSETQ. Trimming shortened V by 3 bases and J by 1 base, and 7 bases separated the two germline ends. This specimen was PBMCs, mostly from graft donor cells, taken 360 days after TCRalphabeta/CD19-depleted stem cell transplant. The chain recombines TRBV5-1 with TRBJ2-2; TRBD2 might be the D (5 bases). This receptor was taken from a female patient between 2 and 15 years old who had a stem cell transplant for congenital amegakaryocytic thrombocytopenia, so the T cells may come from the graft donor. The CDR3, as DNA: TGCGCCAGCAGCTCCCGGGGGAACACCGGGGAGCTGTTTTTT. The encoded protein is CASSSRGNTGELFF.